This T cell receptor (beta chain) was recorded in a study of blood T cell repertoires in COVID-19. The overall study: Specimens from acute and convalescent COVID-19 originated in the United States, Italy and Spain.

TCRdb's table, derived via immunoSEQ multiplex PCR, lists solely in-frame clones and lacks some. In the table there are around 49,000 clones, 90% to 95% of which are singletons. CDR1 and CDR2 (germline): LGHDT, YNNKEL (reference sequence). This CDR3 contains 17 residues. The V end lost 3 bases, the J end lost 5 bases, and 19 bases lay between the germline ends. The sequence came from a man between 60 and 70 years old with COVID-19, enrolled during active disease. J is TRBJ2-2 and V is TRBV3-1 (or the pseudogene TRBV3-2); D is perhaps TRBD2 (6 bases). Sequences were obtained from peripheral blood. DNA for the CDR3: TGTGCCAGCAGCCATAGAAGGATAGTAAGCGGGACCGGGGAGCTGTTTTTT. Translation: CASSHRRIVSGTGELFF.